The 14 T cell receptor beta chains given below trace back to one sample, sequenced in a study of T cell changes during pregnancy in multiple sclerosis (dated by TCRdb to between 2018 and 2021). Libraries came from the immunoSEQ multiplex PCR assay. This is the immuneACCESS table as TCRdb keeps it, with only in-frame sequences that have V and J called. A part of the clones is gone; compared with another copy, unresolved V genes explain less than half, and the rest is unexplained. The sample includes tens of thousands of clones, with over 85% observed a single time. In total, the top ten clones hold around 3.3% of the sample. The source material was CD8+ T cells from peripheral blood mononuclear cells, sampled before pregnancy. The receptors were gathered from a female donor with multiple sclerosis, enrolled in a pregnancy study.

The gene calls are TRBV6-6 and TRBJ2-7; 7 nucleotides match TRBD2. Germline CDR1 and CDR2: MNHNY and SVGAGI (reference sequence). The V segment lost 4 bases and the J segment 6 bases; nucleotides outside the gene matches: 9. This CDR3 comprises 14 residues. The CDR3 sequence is CASSLGLERGEQYF. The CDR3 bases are TGTGCCAGCAGTTTAGGACTAGAACGAGGCGAGCAGTACTTC.

The CDR3 bases are TGTGCCAGCAGCTTAGCAGCGGGGCTTTACAATGAGCAGTTCTTC. This encodes CASSLAAGLYNEQFF. The chain uses TRBV7-9 and TRBJ2-1, with 7 bases fitting TRBD2. V trimming: 0 bases; J trimming: 4 bases; junction bases outside the gene matches: 3. Germline V gene data show CDR1 as SEHNR and CDR2 as FQNEAQ (reference sequence). The CDR3 has 15 amino acids.

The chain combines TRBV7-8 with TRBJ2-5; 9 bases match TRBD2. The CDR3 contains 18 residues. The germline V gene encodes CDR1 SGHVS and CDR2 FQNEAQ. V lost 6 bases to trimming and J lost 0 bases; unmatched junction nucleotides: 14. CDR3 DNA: TGTGCCAGCAGTTTGGGGACTAGCCTTGTTAAGTACCAAGAGACCCAGTACTTC. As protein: CASSLGTSLVKYQETQYF.

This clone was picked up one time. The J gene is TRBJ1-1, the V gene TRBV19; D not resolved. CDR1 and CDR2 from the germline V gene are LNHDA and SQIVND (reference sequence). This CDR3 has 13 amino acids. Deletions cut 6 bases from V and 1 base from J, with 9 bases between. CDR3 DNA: TGTGCCAGTAGGGAGGCTAAGAACACTGAAGCTTTCTTT. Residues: CASREAKNTEAFF.

The CDR3 reads CASSQEHGEGYGYTF. The CDR3, as DNA: TGTGCCAGCAGCCAAGAACACGGGGAAGGCTATGGCTACACCTTC. This chain joins TRBV4-2 and TRBJ1-2; D is unresolved. Germline CDR1 reads LGHNA; CDR2 reads YNFKEQ. The CDR3 covers 15 residues. With 0 bases removed from V and 4 bases from J, the gap between germline ends came to 12 bases.

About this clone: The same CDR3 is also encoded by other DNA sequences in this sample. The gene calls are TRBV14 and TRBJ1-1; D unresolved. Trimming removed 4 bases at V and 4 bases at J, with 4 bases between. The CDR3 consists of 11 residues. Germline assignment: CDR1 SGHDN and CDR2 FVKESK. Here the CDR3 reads CASSPGTEAFF. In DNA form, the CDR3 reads TGTGCCAGCAGCCCCGGCACTGAAGCTTTCTTT.

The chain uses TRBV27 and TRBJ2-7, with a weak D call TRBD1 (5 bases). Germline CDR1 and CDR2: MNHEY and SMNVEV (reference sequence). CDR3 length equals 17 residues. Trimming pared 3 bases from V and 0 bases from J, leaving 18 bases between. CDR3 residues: CASSLGQGTLSSYEQYF. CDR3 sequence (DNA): TGTGCCAGCAGTTTGGGGCAGGGTACGCTCTCCTCCTACGAGCAGTACTTC.

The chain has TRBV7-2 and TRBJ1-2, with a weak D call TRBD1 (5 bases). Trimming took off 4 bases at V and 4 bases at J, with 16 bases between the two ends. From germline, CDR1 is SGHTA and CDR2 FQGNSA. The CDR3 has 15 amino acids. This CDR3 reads CASSYMPGLSYGYTF. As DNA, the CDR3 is TGTGCCAGCAGCTACATGCCGGGACTGAGCTATGGCTACACCTTC.

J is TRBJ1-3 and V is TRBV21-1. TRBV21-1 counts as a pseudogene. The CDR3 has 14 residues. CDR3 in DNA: TGTGCCAGCAGTCCGGCGAGCCCCGGGGACACCATATATTTT. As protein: CASSPASPGDTIYF.

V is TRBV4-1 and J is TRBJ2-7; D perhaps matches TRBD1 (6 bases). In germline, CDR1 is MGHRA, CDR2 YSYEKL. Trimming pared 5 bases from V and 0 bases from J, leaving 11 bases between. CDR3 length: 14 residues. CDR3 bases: TGCGCCAGCAGCACTCGACAGGACTCCTACGAGCAGTACTTC. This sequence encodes CASSTRQDSYEQYF.

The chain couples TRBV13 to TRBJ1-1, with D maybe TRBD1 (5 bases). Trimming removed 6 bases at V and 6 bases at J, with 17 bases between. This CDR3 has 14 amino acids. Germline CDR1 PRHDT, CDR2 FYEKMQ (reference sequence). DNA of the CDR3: TGTGCCAGCAGTCCCCCCGCCAGGGTCCCTGAAGCTTTCTTT. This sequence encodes CASSPPARVPEAFF.

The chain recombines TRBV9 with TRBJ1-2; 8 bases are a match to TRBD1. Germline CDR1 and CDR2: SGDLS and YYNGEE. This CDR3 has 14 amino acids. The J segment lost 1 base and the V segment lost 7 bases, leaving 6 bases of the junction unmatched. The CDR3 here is CASFGTGDNYGYTF. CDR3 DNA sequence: TGTGCCAGCTTCGGGACAGGAGATAACTATGGCTACACCTTC.

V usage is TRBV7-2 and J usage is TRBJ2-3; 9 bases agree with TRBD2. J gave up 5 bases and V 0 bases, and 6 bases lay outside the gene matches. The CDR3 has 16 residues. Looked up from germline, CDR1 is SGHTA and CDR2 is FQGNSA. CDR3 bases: TGTGCCAGCAGCTTAGCCGGGCGGGGGGGGATAGATACGCAGTATTTT. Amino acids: CASSLAGRGGIDTQYF.

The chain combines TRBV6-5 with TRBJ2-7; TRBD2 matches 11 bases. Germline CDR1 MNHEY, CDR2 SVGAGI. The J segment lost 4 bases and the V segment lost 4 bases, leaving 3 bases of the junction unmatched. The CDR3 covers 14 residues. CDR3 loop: CASSWLAGGYEQYF. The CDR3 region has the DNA TGTGCCAGCAGTTGGTTAGCGGGGGGGTACGAGCAGTACTTC.